The present TCR beta chain was sequenced within a study of cytomegalovirus exposure and HLA in healthy donors. Study information: An early release of data contained some 80 million unique TCRs, which came from HLA-typed donors.

This clone was seen a handful of times. The same CDR3 can be traced to other DNA sequences in this sample. Germline CDR1 and CDR2: MGHRA and YSYEKL. V was trimmed by 0 bases and J by 4 bases, leaving 12 bases between them. This CDR3 spans 15 amino acids. The PCR made use of 60 Vbeta and 13 Jbeta primers. Method: immunoSEQ multiplex PCR; TCRdb's copy keeps in-frame clones and lacks some. Found here are 150,000 to 200,000 clones, 65% to 75% of them singletons; the top ten hold under 2.5%. The sequenced sample consisted of PBMCs. This TCR was recovered from a human donor in good health. The genes are TRBV4-1 and TRBJ1-2; a weak D match, TRBD1 (5 bases). The CDR3 sequence: CASSQDTGLGYGYTF. CDR3 in DNA: TGCGCCAGCAGCCAAGATACAGGCTTGGGCTATGGCTACACCTTC.